This TCR beta chain was sequenced in a study of CD4 T cells in lung cancer (dated by TCRdb to the late 2010s). For the study in its entirety: In the study, blood T cells of NSCLC patients were screened for responses to candidate mutation-encoded neoepitopes, and neoantigen-specific CD4+ T-cell clones and TCRs were isolated. Tumor and non-adjacent lung tissue were obtained from four patients undergoing curative-intent resections for stage I-III non-small cell lung cancer. The resected patients had lung adenocarcinoma or squamous cell carcinoma, were aged 60 to 69 at blood donation, and mostly were former smokers. Deep sequencing of TCRB was used to follow the frequency of neoantigen-specific clonotypes in tumor resections, non-adjacent lung and cultured T-cell products. Treatments the patients had received before donating blood included platinum chemotherapy, and some of the patients were given nivolumab or pembrolizumab.

Library prep was done by the immunoSEQ multiplex PCR assay. DNA was isolated with Qiagen DNeasy or QIAamp micro DNA kits and TCRB sequenced with the Adaptive Biotechnology human TCRB sequencing kit. Sequencing of TCRB libraries was performed on an Illumina MiSeq. From the authors' description of their analysis: The kit provider's software was used to analyze TCRB sequence data, and Fisher's exact test was used to test clonotype templates for tumor enrichment. TCRdb took over this immuneACCESS table, retaining in-frame rearrangements with V and J assigned. Such tables are incomplete; in checked studies, under half of the missing clones stem from an unresolved V gene, and the remainder is unexplained. V, J and clone size reflect that table, while D and trimming were determined from the DNA. Across this sample there are some 10,000 clones, with around two thirds seen only once. The ten biggest clones cover 15% of the sample.

To note about this clone: Its antigen specificity is not known. Base qualities are missing; no much larger clone stands one base away.

From the same resection, non-adjacent lung tissue was collected as far as possible from the malignant lesion, at a distance of at least 3 cm. Summary of the overall study and its limitations: Some blood-derived responses might reflect in vitro priming of naive T cells or cross-reactivity rather than memory responses to the cancer.

The CDR3 measures 13 amino acids from cysteine to phenylalanine. Here the CDR3 DNA is all that survives: 39 bases in frame from base 1. The junction carries 11 bases between V and J, which are trimmed by 6 bases and 3 bases respectively. CDR1 and CDR2 were assigned from the germline V gene (reference sequence) as SGHKS and YYEKEE. Sequences were obtained from normal lung tissue taken away from the tumor. The sequence links TRBV5-5 to TRBJ2-3; TRBD1 could be the D gene, as 5 bases match. The receptor's source is a man aged 60 to 75 with non-small cell lung cancer. The CDR3 protein: CASTLTGTDTQYF. The sequence in DNA is TGTGCCAGCACCCTCACAGGTACAGATACGCAGTATTTT. Extended through the reference TRBV5-5 and TRBJ2-3 proteins, this CDR3 yields the full variable domain: DAGVTQSPTHLIKTRGQQVTLRCSPISGHKSVSWYQQVLGQGPQFIFQYYEKEERGRGNFPDRFSARQFPNYSSELNVNALLLGDSALYLCASTLTGTDTQYFGPGTRLTVL.